Shown below are 9 T cell receptor beta chains from a single sample sequenced in a study of blood T cells in healthy people across ages. Primed by a sample-barcoded 5' primer and a J-beta primer mix, a second PCR proceeded for 7 to 11 cycles. MiXCR was run by TCRdb on the 5' RACE reads, yielding one entry per CDR3 protein. The sample lists about 1.6 million distinct CDR3 sequences, 34% occurring once. What was sequenced was blood. The receptors come from a woman aged 25 to 39 in good health.

A few counts support this clonotype. The chain has TRBV6-5 and TRBJ1-2; tentative D call: TRBD1 (6 bases). V shed 0 bases and J shed 6 bases, with 14 bases lying between them. Germline lookup yields CDR1 MNHEY and CDR2 SVGAGI. The CDR3 is made up of 15 amino acids. The CDR3 loop reads CASSYSILQGHGYTF. CDR3 bases: TGTGCCAGCAGTTACTCGATTCTACAGGGTCATGGCTACACCTTC.

V usage is TRBV5-1 and J usage is TRBJ2-6; no firm D call. V was cut by 3 bases and J by 2 bases, with 6 bases left in between. The CDR3 extends over 14 amino acids. Per germline, CDR1 SGHRS and CDR2 YFSETQ. For the CDR3, the DNA is TGCGCCAGCAGCTCACCAGCTGGGGCCAACGTCCTGACTTTC. It specifies CASSSPAGANVLTF.

Only a few counts were recorded for this clonotype. CDR3 bases: TGCAGTGCTAAGGCCCGGGGCCTGAATGAAGCTTTCTTT. Translating gives CSAKARGLNEAFF. V is TRBV20-1 and J is TRBJ1-1, with a weak D call TRBD1 (5 bases). In germline, CDR1 is DFQATT, CDR2 SNEGSKA (reference sequence). The CDR3 extends over 13 amino acids. The germline V and J ends were trimmed by 4 bases and 7 bases, with 16 bases remaining between them.

This clonotype was observed a few times. The chain carries TRBV15 and TRBJ2-3; TRBD2 is a possible D gene (5 bases). The CDR3 is 18 amino acids. The V end lost 0 bases, the J end lost 0 bases, and 16 bases lay between the germline ends. CDR1 is LNHNV, CDR2 YYDKDF, per germline (reference sequence). CDR3 DNA: TGTGCCACCAGCAGAGATTATGTTGGGAGCGCAAGCACAGATACGCAGTATTTT. It codes for CATSRDYVGSASTDTQYF.

The chain has TRBV20-1 and TRBJ2-7, with D tentatively TRBD2 (5 bases). V was pared by 3 bases and J by 2 bases, with 11 bases between. Germline V gene sequence: CDR1 DFQATT, CDR2 SNEGSKA (reference sequence). There are 13 residues in the CDR3. In DNA form, the CDR3 reads TGCAGTGCTAGCGGGAACGCAGCCTACGAGCAGTACTTC. It is translated as CSASGNAAYEQYF.

This chain joins TRBV7-3 and TRBJ1-2; 9 bases are shared with TRBD1. The CDR3 covers 16 residues. Unmatched junction bases numbered 10, after V lost 6 bases and J lost 2 bases. In germline, CDR1 is SGHTA, CDR2 FQGTGA. CDR3 nucleotides: TGTGCCAGCAGTTACTGGGGACAGGGACACAACTATGGCTACACCTTC. Translating it yields CASSYWGQGHNYGYTF.

With regard to this clonotype: A read error may explain this, as a much larger clone is one base away. Because the CDR3's place on the DNA is in doubt, the DNA is left out and the CDR3 is given as listed by TCRdb. The genes are TRBV11-1 and TRBJ1-2. Inclusive of both ends, the CDR3 amounts to 11 amino acids. In germline, CDR1 is SGHAT, CDR2 FQDESV (reference sequence). CDR3: CASSFGNGYTF.

The chain has TRBV5-5 and TRBJ1-2; weak D call: TRBD1 (5 bases). CDR1 is SGHKS and CDR2 is YYEKEE in the germline V gene (reference sequence). V was trimmed by 2 bases and J by 4 bases, leaving 12 bases between them. The CDR3 length is 14 residues. CDR3 in DNA: TGTGCCAGCAGCTTCGAGGGGATCGGCTATGGCTACACCTTC. The encoded protein is CASSFEGIGYGYTF. Complete variable domain (other parts from reference TRBV5-5 and TRBJ1-2): DAGVTQSPTHLIKTRGQQVTLRCSPISGHKSVSWYQQVLGQGPQFIFQYYEKEERGRGNFPDRFSARQFPNYSSELNVNALLLGDSALYLCASSFEGIGYGYTFGSGTRLTVV.

The chain joins TRBV28 to TRBJ2-5, with D possibly TRBD2 on 7 matching bases. CDR1 is MDHEN, CDR2 SYDVKM, per germline. The CDR3 length is 16 residues. V was clipped by 4 bases and J by 2 bases, with 17 bases between them. For the CDR3, the DNA is TGTGCCAGCAGTTCGGCTAGCGGAGGGGGGCAAGAGACCCAGTACTTC. This sequence encodes CASSSASGGGQETQYF.